The source of this TCR beta chain is a study of T cell changes during pregnancy in multiple sclerosis. Trimming removed 5 bases from V and 0 bases from J, with 13 bases in between. Germline V gene data show CDR1 as SGHTA and CDR2 as FQGNSA. This CDR3 is 15 amino acids long. The repertoire was sequenced with immunoSEQ multiplex PCR; TCRdb's copy has only in-frame clones and lacks some. This table has about 69,000 clones, roughly nine tenths appearing once. This specimen was CD4+ T cells from peripheral blood mononuclear cells, taken in the third trimester of pregnancy. This TCR came from a female donor in good health, enrolled as a control in a pregnancy study. The chain links TRBV7-2 to TRBJ1-2; possible D gene TRBD1, 6 bases. DNA for the CDR3: TGTGCCAGCAGCACACCGACAGGCTCTAACTATGGCTACACCTTC. Its protein product is CASSTPTGSNYGYTF.